The 32 T cell receptor beta chains presented below share a single source sample, sequenced in a study of shared clonotypes between healthy human individuals. Data came from immunoSEQ multiplex PCR; TCRdb stores just in-frame clones and leaves some out. This table has 2.3 million or so clones, approximately 93% appearing once. The specimen sequenced was naive CD4+ T cells from PBMCs. The subset denotes: CD45RA+ positively selected. The receptor source for this set is a young man in good health. Some clones in this sample may be carry-over from other donors' samples.

The V call is TRBV28, the J call TRBJ2-2; 10 bases are shared with TRBD2. The ends lost 3 bases at V and 3 bases at J; junction bases unmatched: 7. The CDR3 spans 17 residues. From germline, CDR1 is MDHEN and CDR2 SYDVKM. The CDR3 nucleotides read TGTGCCAGCAGTTTTGCTAGCGGGAGTCTCGACACCGGGGAGCTGTTTTTT. This sequence encodes CASSFASGSLDTGELFF.

V gene TRBV5-1 combines with J gene TRBJ1-5, with 10 bases matching TRBD1. V lost 4 bases and J lost 4; bases outside the gene matches: 11. The germline V gene encodes CDR1 SGHRS and CDR2 YFSETQ. This CDR3 is built from 17 residues. Here the CDR3 reads CASSLTGMGQGNQPQHF. As DNA, the CDR3 is TGCGCCAGCAGCCTGACGGGGATGGGACAGGGGAATCAGCCCCAGCATTTT.

V gene TRBV15 combines with J gene TRBJ2-7; a weak D match, TRBD1 (7 bases). The germline gives CDR1 LNHNV, CDR2 YYDKDF (reference sequence). Trimming left V 4 bases short and J 4 bases short, with 11 bases between. The CDR3 totals 13 residues. In DNA, the CDR3 is TGTGCCACCAGCATTCAGGGGGGTTACGAGCAGTACTTC. Protein: CATSIQGGYEQYF.

Details on this clone: The sample holds other DNA sequences that translate to the same CDR3. The V and J genes are TRBV28 and TRBJ1-1, with D perhaps matching TRBD1 (6 bases). Trimming pared 5 bases from V and 4 bases from J, leaving 8 bases between. Germline V lookup: CDR1 MDHEN, CDR2 SYDVKM. The CDR3 spans 12 residues. CDR3 sequence (DNA): TGTGCCAGCAGTCGACAGGTCACTGAAGCTTTCTTT. Residues: CASSRQVTEAFF.

The chain recombines TRBV7-2 with TRBJ1-5, with TRBD1 matching over 9 bases. Losses at the gene ends were 5 bases for V and 4 bases for J; bases not matched to a gene: 3. Germline V gene lookup returns CDR1 SGHTA and CDR2 FQGNSA. This CDR3 contains 14 residues. In DNA form, the CDR3 reads TGTGCCAGCAGCGAAGGGACAGGGAATCAGCCCCAGCATTTT. This translates into CASSEGTGNQPQHF.

Here the CDR3 DNA reads TGTGCCAGTAGTATAGAAGAGGGACAGGGGACTAGCACAGATACGCAGTATTTT. Encoded protein: CASSIEEGQGTSTDTQYF. J is TRBJ2-3 and V is TRBV19, with TRBD1 matching over 10 bases. Unmatched junction bases numbered 6, after V lost 0 bases and J lost 0 bases. This CDR3 contains 18 residues. CDR1 LNHDA and CDR2 SQIVND come from the germline V gene (reference sequence).

The chain joins TRBV19 to TRBJ2-1; D gene uncertain. Trimming shortened V by 4 bases and J by 2 bases, and 15 bases separated the two germline ends. The V gene's germline CDR1 is LNHDA and CDR2 SQIVND (reference sequence). This CDR3 contains 16 residues. CDR3 sequence: CASSTSGHNPYNEQFF. CDR3 sequence (DNA): TGTGCCAGTAGTACCTCCGGGCATAACCCCTACAATGAGCAGTTCTTC.

The chain carries TRBV5-1 and TRBJ2-1; 7 nucleotides agree with TRBD2. The CDR3 is made up of 15 amino acids. Losses at the gene ends were 0 bases for V and 5 bases for J; bases not matched to a gene: 5. Germline CDR1 SGHRS, CDR2 YFSETQ. CDR3: CASSLGAGEHNEQFF. For the CDR3, the DNA is TGCGCCAGCAGCTTGGGGGCGGGAGAGCACAATGAGCAGTTCTTC.

The V and J genes are TRBV9 and TRBJ2-2; unclear D gene. With 0 bases removed from V and 3 bases from J, the gap between germline ends came to 6 bases. Germline V gene data show CDR1 as SGDLS and CDR2 as YYNGEE. The CDR3 sequence is 14 residues long. CDR3 region: CASSVAIHTGELFF. Written as DNA, the CDR3 is TGTGCCAGCAGCGTAGCCATACACACCGGGGAGCTGTTTTTT. Drawing the rest from reference TRBV9 and TRBJ2-2, the complete variable domain is DSGVTQTPKHLITATGQRVTLRCSPRSGDLSVYWYQQSLDQGLQFLIQYYNGEERAKGNILERFSAQQFPDLHSELNLSSLELGDSALYFCASSVAIHTGELFFGEGSRLTVL.

The chain joins TRBV9 to TRBJ2-2, with 9 bases lining up with TRBD1. Germline CDR1 is SGDLS and CDR2 is YYNGEE. The CDR3 is 17 residues long. V lost 1 base to trimming and J lost 0 bases; unmatched junction nucleotides: 4. CDR3 in DNA: TGTGCCAGCAGCGTACTGGGACAGGGTACGAACACCGGGGAGCTGTTTTTT. The encoded protein is CASSVLGQGTNTGELFF.

V gene TRBV2 combines with J gene TRBJ2-7, with no clear D. The CDR3 contains 13 residues. Germline CDR1 and CDR2: SNHLY and FYNNEI. V lost 2 bases to trimming and J lost 6 bases, with 11 bases between them. In DNA, the CDR3 is TGTGCCAGCAGTGAAAGCAGGACCGGCGAGCAGTACTTC. Its translation is CASSESRTGEQYF.

This rearrangement joins TRBV7-7 to TRBJ2-1, with 12 bases identical to TRBD2. CDR1 SSHAT and CDR2 FNYEAQ come from the germline V gene (reference sequence). V lost 6 bases and J lost 5; bases outside the gene matches: 17. The CDR3 covers 19 residues. Here the CDR3 reads CASRPLPGASGRVHNEQFF. For the CDR3, the DNA is TGTGCCAGCAGACCACTTCCAGGGGCTAGCGGGAGGGTACACAATGAGCAGTTCTTC.

The genes are TRBV14 and TRBJ1-2; no firm D call. V was cut by 0 bases and J by 4 bases, with 9 bases left in between. CDR1 is SGHDN and CDR2 is FVKESK in the germline V gene. This CDR3 is 14 amino acids long. The CDR3 DNA is TGTGCCAGCAGCCAAGATAAGCCCCCCTATGGCTACACCTTC. Amino acids: CASSQDKPPYGYTF.

This clone was observed a few times. The chain's CDR3 is CASSQEQGNYEQYF. For the CDR3, the DNA is TGCGCCAGCAGCCAAGAACAGGGAAACTACGAGCAGTACTTC. The V call is TRBV4-3, the J call TRBJ2-7; the D gene is possibly TRBD1 (6 bases). This CDR3 comprises 14 residues. V was clipped by 0 bases and J by 3 bases, with 9 bases between them. Germline V lookup: CDR1 LGHNA, CDR2 YSLEER.

The chain is built from TRBV6-1 and TRBJ1-2; D perhaps matches TRBD1 (5 bases). Trimming took 2 bases from V and 3 from J, leaving 13 bases between them. This CDR3 is built from 15 residues. Germline V CDR1 and CDR2: MNHNS, SASEGT. The CDR3 DNA reads as TGTGCCAGCAGTGAAACCCCGGGGGAGTACTATGGCTACACCTTC. Protein sequence: CASSETPGEYYGYTF.

V and J are TRBV28 and TRBJ1-4; D perhaps matches TRBD1 (6 bases). The V and J ends lost 3 bases and 4 bases respectively, with 9 bases between them. Looked up from germline, CDR1 is MDHEN and CDR2 is SYDVKM. The CDR3 runs to 14 residues. The CDR3 DNA is TGTGCCAGCAGTTTCGGACAGTTTAATGAAAAACTGTTTTTT. It encodes CASSFGQFNEKLFF.

The J gene is TRBJ2-1, the V gene TRBV7-9; D is uncertain. CDR1 and CDR2 from the germline V gene are SEHNR and FQNEAQ (reference sequence). This CDR3 contains 14 residues. The V gene lost 3 bases and the J gene lost 2 bases, with 8 bases spanning the gap. The CDR3 loop is CASSFDLTYNEQFF. CDR3 nucleotides: TGTGCCAGCAGCTTTGACTTAACCTACAATGAGCAGTTCTTC.

CDR3 nucleotide sequence: TGTGCCAGCAGCCAACTTACAGGGTTAGAGACCCAGTACTTC. It is translated as CASSQLTGLETQYF. The V and J genes are TRBV5-5 and TRBJ2-5, with a weak D call TRBD1 (6 bases). V lost 4 bases to trimming and J lost 4 bases, with 14 bases between them. The CDR3 has 14 amino acids. The germline gives CDR1 SGHKS, CDR2 YYEKEE (reference sequence).

This chain uses TRBV7-2 with TRBJ2-1; perhaps TRBD2 as D (7 bases). The CDR3 runs 18 residues. The germline V and J ends were trimmed by 2 bases and 5 bases, with 22 bases remaining between them. Germline V CDR1 and CDR2: SGHTA, FQGNSA. The CDR3 nucleotides read TGTGCCAGCAGCTTAAAACTTGGACAGTCTAGCGGCAACAATGAGCAGTTCTTC. It codes for CASSLKLGQSSGNNEQFF.

Worth noting for this clone: This CDR3 is also generated by other DNA sequences in the sample. CDR3 sequence reads: CASSVGRLNTEAFF. CDR3 nucleotides: TGTGCCAGCAGCGTAGGGCGTTTGAACACTGAAGCTTTCTTT. The chain is built from TRBV9 and TRBJ1-1; no clear D gene. V was trimmed by 0 bases and J by 0 bases, leaving 6 bases between them. The CDR3 covers 14 residues. CDR1 SGDLS and CDR2 YYNGEE come from the germline V gene.

The chain has TRBV18 and TRBJ2-1, with 9 bases lining up with TRBD2. CDR1 and CDR2 from the germline V gene are KGHSH and LQKENI. CDR3 size: 15 residues. Trimming cost V 1 base and J 7 bases; bases outside gene matches: 5. CDR3 region: CASSPLLAGENEQFF. CDR3 bases: TGTGCCAGCTCACCACTCTTAGCGGGAGAGAATGAGCAGTTCTTC.

The sample holds a few counts of this clone. Other DNA sequences in the same sample also yield this CDR3. The gene calls are TRBV6-1 and TRBJ1-1, with a possible D match to TRBD1 (5 bases). V was pared by 0 bases and J by 2 bases, with 7 bases between. Looked up from germline, CDR1 is MNHNS and CDR2 is SASEGT. The CDR3 is 14 amino acids. The CDR3 DNA sequence: TGTGCCAGCAGTGAAGCGTGGGGCAACACTGAAGCTTTCTTT. Protein: CASSEAWGNTEAFF.

The chain has TRBV5-5 and TRBJ1-5, with D possibly TRBD1 on 5 matching bases. The V end was cut by 0 bases, the J end by 7 bases, with 17 bases between. The CDR3 extends over 16 amino acids. CDR1 is SGHKS and CDR2 is YYEKEE in the germline V gene (reference sequence). This CDR3 reads CASSLAEGREGQPQHF. CDR3 in DNA: TGTGCCAGCAGCTTGGCCGAAGGCAGGGAGGGGCAGCCCCAGCATTTT. The variable domain in full, with the rest retrieved from reference TRBV5-5 and TRBJ1-5, is DAGVTQSPTHLIKTRGQQVTLRCSPISGHKSVSWYQQVLGQGPQFIFQYYEKEERGRGNFPDRFSARQFPNYSSELNVNALLLGDSALYLCASSLAEGREGQPQHFGDGTRLSIL.

This sequence joins TRBV28 and TRBJ2-7, with 9 bases aligning to TRBD2. With 6 bases clipped from V and 4 bases from J, the junction kept 7 bases outside the gene matches. This CDR3 is 14 amino acids long. Germline CDR1 is MDHEN and CDR2 is SYDVKM. The CDR3 protein is CASSLAGRLYEQYF. The CDR3 nucleotides are TGTGCCAGCAGCCTAGCGGGGCGATTATACGAGCAGTACTTC. The complete variable domain, with remaining parts taken from reference TRBV28 and TRBJ2-7, reads DVKVTQSSRYLVKRTGEKVFLECVQDMDHENMFWYRQDPGLGLRLIYFSYDVKMKEKGDIPEGYSVSREKKERFSLILESASTNQTSMYLCASSLAGRLYEQYFGPGTRLTVT.

The chain carries TRBV9 and TRBJ1-2; 7 bases are shared with TRBD1. Germline assignment: CDR1 SGDLS and CDR2 YYNGEE. With 3 bases clipped from V and 3 bases from J, the junction kept 11 bases outside the gene matches. The CDR3 loop spans 16 amino acids. CDR3 amino acids: CASSGTGTDRYYGYTF. The DNA for the CDR3 is TGTGCCAGCAGCGGGACCGGGACAGACAGATACTATGGCTACACCTTC.

V usage is TRBV28 and J usage is TRBJ2-1; 8 bases match TRBD1. This CDR3 spans 15 amino acids. V was clipped by 7 bases and J by 3 bases; unmatched bases: 8. The germline CDR1 and CDR2 sequences are MDHEN and SYDVKM. CDR3 DNA: TGTGCCAGCATCTCGGGACAGGCGAACTACAATGAGCAGTTCTTC. Translating it yields CASISGQANYNEQFF.

The chain has TRBV7-6 and TRBJ2-3; D gene uncertain. The germline V gene encodes CDR1 SGHVS and CDR2 FNYEAQ. Between the trimmed V and J ends, which lost 5 bases and 2 bases, there was a span of 5 bases. The CDR3 extends over 12 amino acids. The CDR3, as DNA: TGTGCCAGCAGCCCTTACACAGATACGCAGTATTTT. Amino acids: CASSPYTDTQYF. The full variable domain, completed using reference TRBV7-6 and TRBJ2-3, is GAGVSQSPRYKVTKRGQDVALRCDPISGHVSLYWYRQALGQGPEFLTYFNYEAQQDKSGLPNDRFSAERPEGSISTLTIQRTEQRDSAMYRCASSPYTDTQYFGPGTRLTVL.

V gene TRBV27 combines with J gene TRBJ2-4; 7 bases align to TRBD2. The CDR3 sequence is 17 residues long. V dropped 5 bases and J dropped 0; count of bases not matched to a gene: 10. CDR1 and CDR2 from the germline V gene are MNHEY and SMNVEV (reference sequence). The CDR3 loop is CASSTLGRGLAKNIQYF. DNA for the CDR3: TGTGCCAGCAGTACCCTTGGGAGGGGATTAGCCAAAAACATTCAGTACTTC.

The chain couples TRBV7-3 to TRBJ1-2, with TRBD1 identical over 9 bases. The V gene end was trimmed by 5 bases and the J gene end by 5 bases; junction bases not matched to a gene: 9. This CDR3 spans 15 amino acids. CDR1 SGHTA and CDR2 FQGTGA come from the germline V gene. The CDR3: CASSPTRDRVYGYTF. The CDR3, as DNA: TGTGCCAGCAGCCCGACCCGGGACAGGGTTTATGGCTACACCTTC.

A remark on this clone: This same CDR3 is encoded by further DNA sequences in the sample. V usage is TRBV6-6 and J usage is TRBJ1-1, with D unclear. CDR1 and CDR2 (germline): MNHNY, SVGAGI (reference sequence). The CDR3 loop spans 13 amino acids. Trimming stripped 2 bases from V and 5 bases from J, with 9 bases between. In nucleotides, the CDR3 is TGTGCCAGCAGTTACCCGGGTGGAACTGAAGCTTTCTTT. This codes for CASSYPGGTEAFF.

The chain links TRBV7-9 to TRBJ2-1; 12 nucleotides match TRBD1. The CDR3 has 16 residues. Germline loops: CDR1 SEHNR, CDR2 FQNEAQ (reference sequence). Trimming removed 5 bases from V and 7 bases from J; junction bases left unmatched: 9. This CDR3 is CASSVGQGAFGNEQFF. The CDR3 bases are TGTGCCAGCAGCGTGGGACAGGGGGCTTTTGGGAATGAGCAGTTCTTC.

The chain couples TRBV7-2 to TRBJ2-7; TRBD1 or TRBD2 may be the D gene (5 bases each). CDR1 is SGHTA, CDR2 FQGNSA, per germline. V was cut by 3 bases and J by 3 bases, with 9 bases left in between. The CDR3 has 13 amino acids. CDR3 in DNA: TGTGCCAGCAGCTTCGCAGGGAGCTACGAGCAGTACTTC. Amino acids: CASSFAGSYEQYF.